Listed below are T cell receptor beta chains from one sample, sequenced in a study of cytomegalovirus exposure and HLA in healthy donors. Method: immunoSEQ multiplex PCR; TCRdb's copy keeps in-frame clones and lacks some. The sample lists around 150,000 clones; 87% were seen once. Sequencing input: PBMCs. The receptors originated from a woman in her thirties in good health and CMV-seronegative. CDR3s include the opening cysteine and the closing phenylalanine or tryptophan. The D gene is left open where the match is weak. Clone size is stated in some rows and not others, as once, few, many or a class when expanded.

cdr3_nt cdr3_aa j_call v_call d_call clone_size
TGTGCCAGCAGACCCAATCAGGAGAACACTGAAGCTTTCTTT CASRPNQENTEAFF TRBJ1-1 TRBV6-1 NA NA
TGTGCCAGCCCACAGGGGAGAGTTGAAAAACTGTTTTTT CASPQGRVEKLFF TRBJ1-4 TRBV27 TRBD1 NA
TGTGCCAGCAGCCGTACGCAACGGTTGAACACCGGGGAGCTGTTTTTT CASSRTQRLNTGELFF TRBJ2-2 TRBV11-2 NA NA
TGTGCCAGCAGCTTAGCCCCCGCAGTTCCGGGGCATTTT CASSLAPAVPGHF TRBJ1-5 TRBV7-8 NA NA
TGTGCCAGCAGGGTGAGCGGGGGGGTGAAAGAGACCCAGTACTTC CASRVSGGVKETQYF TRBJ2-5 TRBV6-1 TRBD2 NA
TGTGCCAGCAGCTTAGCCCTAAATAGCGAGACCCAGTACTTC CASSLALNSETQYF TRBJ2-5 TRBV7-2 NA once
TGTGCCAGCAGTTCGCCCGCCCGGGGGCTAGCGGGAGGGGAGACCCAGTACTTC CASSSPARGLAGGETQYF TRBJ2-5 TRBV28 TRBD2 NA
TGTGCCAGCAGTGAATCAAGCGGTCCTCCCTACGAGCAGTACTTC CASSESSGPPYEQYF TRBJ2-7 TRBV25-1 NA NA
TGCAGCGTTGAAGGCTGGCACTACAATCCCTGGAACACTGAAGCTTTCTTT CSVEGWHYNPWNTEAFF TRBJ1-1 TRBV29-1 NA NA
TGTGCCACCAGCAGAGACCTCAGGAACATTCAGTACTTC CATSRDLRNIQYF TRBJ2-4 TRBV15 NA NA
TGTGCCAGCAGCTCGGGGACACCGGGACCCACATCTTTTCAGCCCCAGCATTTT CASSSGTPGPTSFQPQHF TRBJ1-5 TRBV7-2 NA NA
TGTGCCAGCAGCCCGACTAGCGGAGCGCAGTATTTT CASSPTSGAQYF TRBJ2-3 TRBV7-8 TRBD2 NA
TGTGCCAGCACCACAGGGGTATGGACCTACGAGCAGTACTTC CASTTGVWTYEQYF TRBJ2-7 TRBV6-6 TRBD1 NA
TGTGCCAGCAGTCCGGACAGGGGGAGGGGGGATGTCAACACTGAAGCTTTCTTT CASSPDRGRGDVNTEAFF TRBJ1-1 TRBV27 TRBD1 once